This T cell receptor (beta chain) was identified during a study of cytomegalovirus exposure and HLA in healthy donors. In the study overall: T cells numbering about 179 million yielded some 100 million unique TCR beta sequences in an earlier analysis. Study results and limitations: Reportedly, HLA-A and HLA-B alleles of most subjects were accurately predicted from TCR beta. Several top significant clusters appeared, in a later analysis, to be linked to common viral pathogens.

Per the germline V gene, CDR1 is SGHRS and CDR2 is YFSETQ. This CDR3 has 15 amino acids. The junction had 5 bases not matched to a gene; V was cut back by 0 bases and J by 6 bases. To note about this clone: Its target is unknown.

Researchers ran the PCR with 60 Vbeta and 13 Jbeta primers. Sequencing was performed with immunoSEQ multiplex PCR; in TCRdb, only in-frame clones are kept and a portion is missing. The table records some 150,000 clones, 65% to 85% of them present only once. Material for sequencing was PBMCs. The genes are TRBV5-1 and TRBJ1-3; 8 nucleotides match TRBD1. This TCR was sampled from a male donor in good health and CMV-seronegative. The CDR3 nucleotides read TGCGCCAGCAGCTTGGATGGACAGGGTACAAACACCATATATTTT. Amino acids: CASSLDGQGTNTIYF.